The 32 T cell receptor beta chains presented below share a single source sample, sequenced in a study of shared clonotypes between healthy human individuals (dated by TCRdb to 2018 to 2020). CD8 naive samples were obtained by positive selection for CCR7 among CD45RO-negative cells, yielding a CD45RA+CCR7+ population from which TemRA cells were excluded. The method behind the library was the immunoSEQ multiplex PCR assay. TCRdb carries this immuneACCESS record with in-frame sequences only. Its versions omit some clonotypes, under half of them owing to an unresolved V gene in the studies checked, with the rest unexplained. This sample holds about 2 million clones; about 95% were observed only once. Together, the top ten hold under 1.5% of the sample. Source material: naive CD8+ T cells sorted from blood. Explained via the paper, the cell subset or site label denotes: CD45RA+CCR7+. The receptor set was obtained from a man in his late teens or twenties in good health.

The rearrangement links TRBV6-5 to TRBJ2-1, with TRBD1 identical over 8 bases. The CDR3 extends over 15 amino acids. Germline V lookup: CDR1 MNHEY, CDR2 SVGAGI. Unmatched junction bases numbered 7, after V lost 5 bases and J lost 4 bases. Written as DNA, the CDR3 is TGTGCCAGCAGTATATCAGGGGGCGAGTACAATGAGCAGTTCTTC. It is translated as CASSISGGEYNEQFF.

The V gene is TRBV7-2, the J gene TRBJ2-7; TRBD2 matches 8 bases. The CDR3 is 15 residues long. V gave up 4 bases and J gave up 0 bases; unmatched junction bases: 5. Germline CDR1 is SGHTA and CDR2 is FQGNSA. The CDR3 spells CASSWTSSSSYEQYF. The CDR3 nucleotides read TGTGCCAGCAGCTGGACTAGCTCGAGCTCCTACGAGCAGTACTTC. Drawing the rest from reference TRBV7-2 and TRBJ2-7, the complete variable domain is GAGVSQSPSNKVTEKGKDVELRCDPISGHTALYWYRQSLGQGLEFLIYFQGNSAPDKSGLPSDRFSAERTGGSVSTLTIQRTQQEDSAVYLCASSWTSSSSYEQYFGPGTRLTVT.

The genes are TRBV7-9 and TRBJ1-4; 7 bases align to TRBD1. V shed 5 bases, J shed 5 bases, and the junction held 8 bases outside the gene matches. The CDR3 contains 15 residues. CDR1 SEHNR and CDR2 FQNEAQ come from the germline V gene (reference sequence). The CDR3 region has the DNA TGTGCCAGCAGCGCAAGACAGGGTGGGAATGAAAAACTGTTTTTT. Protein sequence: CASSARQGGNEKLFF. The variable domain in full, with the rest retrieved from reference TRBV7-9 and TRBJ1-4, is DTGVSQNPRHKITKRGQNVTFRCDPISEHNRLYWYRQTLGQGPEFLTYFQNEAQLEKSRLLSDRFSAERPKGSFSTLEIQRTEQGDSAMYLCASSARQGGNEKLFFGSGTQLSVL.

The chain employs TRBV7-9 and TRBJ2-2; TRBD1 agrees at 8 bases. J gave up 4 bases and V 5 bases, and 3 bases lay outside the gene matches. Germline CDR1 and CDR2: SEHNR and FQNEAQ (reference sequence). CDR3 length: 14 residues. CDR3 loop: CASSPTGVTGELFF. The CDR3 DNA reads TGTGCCAGCAGCCCGACAGGGGTCACCGGGGAGCTGTTTTTT.

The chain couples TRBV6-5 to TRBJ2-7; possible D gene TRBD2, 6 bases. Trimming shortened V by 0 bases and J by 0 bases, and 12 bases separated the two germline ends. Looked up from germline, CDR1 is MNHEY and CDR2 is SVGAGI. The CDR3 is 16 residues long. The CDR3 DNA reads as TGTGCCAGCAGTTACTCCTCGGGAGCCTACTCCTACGAGCAGTACTTC. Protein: CASSYSSGAYSYEQYF.

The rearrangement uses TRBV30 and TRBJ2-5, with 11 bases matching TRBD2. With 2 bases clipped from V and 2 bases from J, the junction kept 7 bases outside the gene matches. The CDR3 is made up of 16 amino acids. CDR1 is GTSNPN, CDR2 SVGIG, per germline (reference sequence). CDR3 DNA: TGTGCCTGGAGTTTGGGACTAGCGGAACTACAAGAGACCCAGTACTTC. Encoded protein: CAWSLGLAELQETQYF.

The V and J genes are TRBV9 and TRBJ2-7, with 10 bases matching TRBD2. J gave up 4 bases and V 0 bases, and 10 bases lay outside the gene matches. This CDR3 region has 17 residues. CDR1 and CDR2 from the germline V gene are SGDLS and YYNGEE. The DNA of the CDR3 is TGTGCCAGCAGCGTAGACGATGGGAGCGGGAGGGTGTACGAGCAGTACTTC. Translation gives CASSVDDGSGRVYEQYF.

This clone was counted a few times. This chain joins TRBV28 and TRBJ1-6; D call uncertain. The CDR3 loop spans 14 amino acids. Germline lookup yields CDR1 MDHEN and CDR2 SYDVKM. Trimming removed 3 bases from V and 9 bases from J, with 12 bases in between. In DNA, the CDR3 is TGTGCCAGCAGTTTCCCTCCGGGATCTTCACCCCTCCACTTT. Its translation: CASSFPPGSSPLHF. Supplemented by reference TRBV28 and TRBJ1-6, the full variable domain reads DVKVTQSSRYLVKRTGEKVFLECVQDMDHENMFWYRQDPGLGLRLIYFSYDVKMKEKGDIPEGYSVSREKKERFSLILESASTNQTSMYLCASSFPPGSSPLHFGNGTRLTVT.

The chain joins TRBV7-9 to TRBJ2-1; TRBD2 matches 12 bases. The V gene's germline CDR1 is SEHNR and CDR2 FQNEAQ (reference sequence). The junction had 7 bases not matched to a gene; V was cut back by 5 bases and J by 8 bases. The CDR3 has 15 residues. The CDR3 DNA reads TGTGCCAGCAGCCCCCTAGCGGGGGGGCGCGATGAGCAGTTCTTC. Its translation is CASSPLAGGRDEQFF.

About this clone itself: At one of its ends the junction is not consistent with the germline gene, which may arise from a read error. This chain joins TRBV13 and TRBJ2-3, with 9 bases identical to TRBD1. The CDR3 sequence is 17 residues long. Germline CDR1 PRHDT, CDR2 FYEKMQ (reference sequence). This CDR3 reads CVSSLGHDRGFTDTQYF. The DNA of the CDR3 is TGTGTCAGCAGCTTAGGCCATGACAGGGGGTTCACAGATACGCAGTATTTT.

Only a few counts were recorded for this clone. The CDR3 region has the DNA TGTGCCACCAGCGGCCCAACGCCCGGGGAGCTGTTTTTT. Translation gives CATSGPTPGELFF. The V gene is TRBV15, the J gene TRBJ2-2, with D unresolved. CDR3 size: 13 residues. CDR1 and CDR2 (germline): LNHNV, YYDKDF (reference sequence). The ends were cut back, 5 bases at V and 6 bases at J, with 10 bases in the middle.

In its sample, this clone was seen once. CDR3 in DNA: TGTGCCAGCAGCTTAGGTAACACTGGGGGTCAGCCCCAGCATTTT. Amino acid sequence: CASSLGNTGGQPQHF. The V and J genes are TRBV13 and TRBJ1-5; TRBD1 is a possible D gene (5 bases). Deletions cut 0 bases from V and 6 bases from J, with 12 bases between. CDR3 length equals 15 residues. Germline-derived CDR1 and CDR2 are PRHDT and FYEKMQ (reference sequence).

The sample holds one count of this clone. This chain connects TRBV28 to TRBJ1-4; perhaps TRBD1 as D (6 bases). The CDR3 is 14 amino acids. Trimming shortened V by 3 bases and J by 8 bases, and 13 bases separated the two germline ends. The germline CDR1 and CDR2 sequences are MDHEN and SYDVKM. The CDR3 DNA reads TGTGCCAGCAGTTTCGGGGGCTCGGAAGAAAAACTGTTTTTT. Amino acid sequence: CASSFGGSEEKLFF.

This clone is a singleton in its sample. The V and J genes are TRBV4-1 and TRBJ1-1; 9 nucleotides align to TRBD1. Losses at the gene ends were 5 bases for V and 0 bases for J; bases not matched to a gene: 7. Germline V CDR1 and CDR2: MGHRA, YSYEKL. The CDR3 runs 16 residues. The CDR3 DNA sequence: TGCGCCAGCAGCTACAGGGGGCGAAATATGAACACTGAAGCTTTCTTT. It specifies CASSYRGRNMNTEAFF.

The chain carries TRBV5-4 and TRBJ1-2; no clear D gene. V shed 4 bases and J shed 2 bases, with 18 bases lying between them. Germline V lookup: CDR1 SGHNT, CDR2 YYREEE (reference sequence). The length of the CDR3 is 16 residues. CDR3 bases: TGTGCCAGCAGCCCGTACCTGGAGGGAAGCAACTATGGCTACACCTTC. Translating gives CASSPYLEGSNYGYTF.

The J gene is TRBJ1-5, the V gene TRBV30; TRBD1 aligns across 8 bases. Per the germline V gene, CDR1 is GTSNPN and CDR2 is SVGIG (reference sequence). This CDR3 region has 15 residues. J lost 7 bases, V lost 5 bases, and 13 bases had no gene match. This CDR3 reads CAWPRKDRVRQPQHF. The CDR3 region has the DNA TGTGCCTGGCCACGCAAGGACAGGGTGAGACAGCCCCAGCATTTT.

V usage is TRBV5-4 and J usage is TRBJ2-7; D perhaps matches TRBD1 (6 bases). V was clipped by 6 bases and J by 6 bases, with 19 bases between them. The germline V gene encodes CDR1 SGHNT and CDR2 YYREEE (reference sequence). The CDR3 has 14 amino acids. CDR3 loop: CASTSQGTTPEQYF. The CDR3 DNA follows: TGTGCCAGCACCTCCCAAGGGACAACTCCCGAGCAGTACTTC.

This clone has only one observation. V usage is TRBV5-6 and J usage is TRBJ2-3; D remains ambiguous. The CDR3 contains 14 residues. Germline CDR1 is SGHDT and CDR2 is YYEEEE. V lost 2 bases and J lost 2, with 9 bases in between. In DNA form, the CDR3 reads TGTGCCAGCAGCTTCGGATCCAACACAGATACGCAGTATTTT. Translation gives CASSFGSNTDTQYF. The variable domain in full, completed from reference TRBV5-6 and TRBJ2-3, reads DAGVTQSPTHLIKTRGQQVTLRCSPKSGHDTVSWYQQALGQGPQFIFQYYEEEERQRGNFPDRFSGHQFPNYSSELNVNALLLGDSALYLCASSFGSNTDTQYFGPGTRLTVL.

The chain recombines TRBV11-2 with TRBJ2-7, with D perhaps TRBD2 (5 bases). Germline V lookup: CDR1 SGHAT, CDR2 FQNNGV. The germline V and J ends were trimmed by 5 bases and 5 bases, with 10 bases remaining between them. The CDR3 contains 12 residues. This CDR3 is CASSAAGDEQYF. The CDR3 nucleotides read TGTGCCAGCAGCGCTGCCGGGGACGAGCAGTACTTC.

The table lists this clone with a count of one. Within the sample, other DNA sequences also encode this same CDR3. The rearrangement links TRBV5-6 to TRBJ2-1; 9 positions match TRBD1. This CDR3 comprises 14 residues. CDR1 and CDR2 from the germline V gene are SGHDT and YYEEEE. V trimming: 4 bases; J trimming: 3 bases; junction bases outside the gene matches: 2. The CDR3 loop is CASSPGQGYNEQFF. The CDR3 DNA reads TGTGCCAGCAGCCCGGGACAGGGCTACAATGAGCAGTTCTTC.

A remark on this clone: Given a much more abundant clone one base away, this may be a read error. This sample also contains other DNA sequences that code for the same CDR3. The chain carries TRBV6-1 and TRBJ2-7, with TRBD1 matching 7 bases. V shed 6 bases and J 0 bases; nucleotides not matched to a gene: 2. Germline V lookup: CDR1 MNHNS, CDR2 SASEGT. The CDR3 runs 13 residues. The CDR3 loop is CASSHRGSYEQYF. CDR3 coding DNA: TGTGCCAGCAGCCACAGGGGCTCCTACGAGCAGTACTTC.

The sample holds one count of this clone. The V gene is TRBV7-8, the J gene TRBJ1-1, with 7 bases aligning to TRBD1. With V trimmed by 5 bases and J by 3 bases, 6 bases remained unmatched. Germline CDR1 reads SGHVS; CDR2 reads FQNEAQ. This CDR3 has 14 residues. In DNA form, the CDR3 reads TGTGCCAGCAGCGCCCGGGACAGTTACACTGAAGCTTTCTTT. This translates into CASSARDSYTEAFF.

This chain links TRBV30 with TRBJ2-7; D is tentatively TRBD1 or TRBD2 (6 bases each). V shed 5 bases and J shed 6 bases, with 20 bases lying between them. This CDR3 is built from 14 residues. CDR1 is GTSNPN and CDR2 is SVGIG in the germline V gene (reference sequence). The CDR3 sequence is CAWGAGGLVREQYF. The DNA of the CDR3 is TGTGCCTGGGGAGCCGGGGGCCTAGTTCGCGAGCAGTACTTC.

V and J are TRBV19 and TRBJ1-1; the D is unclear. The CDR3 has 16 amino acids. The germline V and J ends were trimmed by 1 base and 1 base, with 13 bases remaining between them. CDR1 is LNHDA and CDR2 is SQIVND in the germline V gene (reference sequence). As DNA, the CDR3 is TGTGCCAGTAGTATAGGAGGGAACGGTTGGAACACTGAAGCTTTCTTT. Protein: CASSIGGNGWNTEAFF.

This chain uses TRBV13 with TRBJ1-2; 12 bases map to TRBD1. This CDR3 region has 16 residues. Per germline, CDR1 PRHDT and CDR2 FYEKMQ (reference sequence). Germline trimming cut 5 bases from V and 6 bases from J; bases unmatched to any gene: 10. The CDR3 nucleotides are TGTGCCAGCAGCGCGCACTCGGGACAGGGGGCAGATGGCTACACCTTC. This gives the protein CASSAHSGQGADGYTF.

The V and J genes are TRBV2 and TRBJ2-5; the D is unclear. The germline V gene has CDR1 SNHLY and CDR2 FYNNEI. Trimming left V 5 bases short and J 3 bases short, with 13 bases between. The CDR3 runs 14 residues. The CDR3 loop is CASSTVDNEETQYF. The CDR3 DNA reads TGTGCCAGCAGTACGGTCGACAACGAAGAGACCCAGTACTTC.

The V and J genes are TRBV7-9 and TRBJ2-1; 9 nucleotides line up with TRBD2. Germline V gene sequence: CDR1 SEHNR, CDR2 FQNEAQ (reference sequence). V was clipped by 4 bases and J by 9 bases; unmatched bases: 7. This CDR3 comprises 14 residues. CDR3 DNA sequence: TGTGCCAGCAGCTCCGGGGGTAGCGGGAGTGAGCAGTTCTTC. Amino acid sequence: CASSSGGSGSEQFF.

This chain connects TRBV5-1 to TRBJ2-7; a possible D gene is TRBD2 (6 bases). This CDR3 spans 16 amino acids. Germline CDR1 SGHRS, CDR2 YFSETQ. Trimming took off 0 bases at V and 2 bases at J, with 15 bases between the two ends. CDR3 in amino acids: CASSLDWAGSTYEQYF. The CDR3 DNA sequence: TGCGCCAGCAGCTTGGACTGGGCGGGATCTACCTACGAGCAGTACTTC. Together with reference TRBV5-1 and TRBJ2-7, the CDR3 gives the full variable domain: KAGVTQTPRYLIKTRGQQVTLSCSPISGHRSVSWYQQTPGQGLQFLFEYFSETQRNKGNFPGRFSGRQFSNSRSEMNVSTLELGDSALYLCASSLDWAGSTYEQYFGPGTRLTVT.

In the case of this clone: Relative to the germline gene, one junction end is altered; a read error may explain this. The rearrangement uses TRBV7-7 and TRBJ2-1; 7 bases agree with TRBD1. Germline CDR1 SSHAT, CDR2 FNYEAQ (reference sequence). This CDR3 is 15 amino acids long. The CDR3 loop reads CASSKTGSSYNEQFF. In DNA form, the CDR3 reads TGTGCTAGCAGCAAGACAGGGAGCTCCTACAATGAGCAGTTCTTC.

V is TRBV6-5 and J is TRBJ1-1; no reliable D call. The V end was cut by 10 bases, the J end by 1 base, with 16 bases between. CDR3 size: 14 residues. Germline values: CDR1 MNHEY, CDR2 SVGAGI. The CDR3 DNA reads TGTGCCACCGCCGGGATGGAGTGGAACACTGAAGCTTTCTTT. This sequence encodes CATAGMEWNTEAFF.

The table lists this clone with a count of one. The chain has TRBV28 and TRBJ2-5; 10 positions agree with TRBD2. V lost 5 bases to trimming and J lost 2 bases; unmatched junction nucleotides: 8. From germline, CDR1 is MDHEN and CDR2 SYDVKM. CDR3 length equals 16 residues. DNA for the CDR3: TGTGCCAGCAGTGTCACGAAGCGGGGGGGACAAGAGACCCAGTACTTC. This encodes CASSVTKRGGQETQYF.

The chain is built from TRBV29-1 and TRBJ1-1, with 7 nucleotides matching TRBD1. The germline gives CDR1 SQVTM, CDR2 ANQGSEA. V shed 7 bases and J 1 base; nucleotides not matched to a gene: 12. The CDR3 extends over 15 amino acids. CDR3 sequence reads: CSARDRPGANTEAFF. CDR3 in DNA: TGCAGCGCCAGGGACAGACCTGGGGCGAACACTGAAGCTTTCTTT.